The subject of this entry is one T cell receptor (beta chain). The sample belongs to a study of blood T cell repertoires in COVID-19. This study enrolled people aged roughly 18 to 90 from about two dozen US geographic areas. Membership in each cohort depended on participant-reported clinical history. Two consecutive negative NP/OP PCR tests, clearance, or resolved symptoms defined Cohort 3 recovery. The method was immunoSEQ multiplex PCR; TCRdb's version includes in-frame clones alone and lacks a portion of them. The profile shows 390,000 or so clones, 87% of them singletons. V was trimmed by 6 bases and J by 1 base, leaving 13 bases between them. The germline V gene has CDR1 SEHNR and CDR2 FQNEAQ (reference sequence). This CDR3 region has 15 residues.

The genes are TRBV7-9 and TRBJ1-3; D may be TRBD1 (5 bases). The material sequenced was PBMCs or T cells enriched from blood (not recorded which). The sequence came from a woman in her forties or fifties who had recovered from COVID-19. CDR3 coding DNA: TGTGCCAGCAGACCGGTAGGACAATCTGGAAACACCATATATTTT. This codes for CASRPVGQSGNTIYF.